These 31 T cell receptor beta chains were sequenced from one sample in a study of shared clonotypes between healthy human individuals. The data were produced by immunoSEQ multiplex PCR, yet TCRdb's version contains in-frame clones alone and is incomplete. The data contain under 1,100,000 clones, under 80% of them singletons. Sequencing was carried out using memory CD4+ T cells sorted from blood. Subset given: CD45RA-negative fraction. These receptors originate from a man between 18 and 29 years old in good health.

This chain joins TRBV18 and TRBJ2-2; D perhaps matches TRBD1 (6 bases). The CDR3 is made up of 15 amino acids. Per the germline V gene, CDR1 is KGHSH and CDR2 is LQKENI. V was pared by 3 bases and J by 5 bases, with 13 bases between. The CDR3 DNA sequence: TGTGCCAGCTCACCCATTCCGGGACAAACCGGGGAGCTGTTTTTT. Protein: CASSPIPGQTGELFF.

The chain couples TRBV18 to TRBJ2-4; no firm D call. V lost 0 bases, J lost 0 bases, and 6 bases lay in between. The V gene's germline CDR1 is KGHSH and CDR2 LQKENI. This CDR3 has 15 residues. The CDR3 bases are TGTGCCAGCTCACCACCGAACAGAGCCAAAAACATTCAGTACTTC. Translating it yields CASSPPNRAKNIQYF.

This chain uses TRBV5-4 with TRBJ2-7; 12 bases line up with TRBD1. V lost 4 bases, J lost 5 bases, and 7 bases stayed unmatched. CDR3 size: 15 residues. Per germline, CDR1 SGHNT and CDR2 YYREEE (reference sequence). The CDR3 loop reads CASSGGTGGENEQYF. The CDR3 DNA follows: TGTGCCAGCAGCGGGGGGACAGGGGGCGAGAACGAGCAGTACTTC.

The CDR3 DNA sequence: TGTGCCGGGGGACAGAGCTTCTACGAGCAGTACTTC. Its protein product is CAGGQSFYEQYF. The chain recombines TRBV10-3 with TRBJ2-7; 7 bases map to TRBD1. The germline CDR1 and CDR2 sequences are ENHRY and SYGVKD. The V gene end was trimmed by 11 bases and the J gene end by 3 bases; junction bases not matched to a gene: 7. The CDR3 extends over 12 amino acids.

V usage is TRBV2 and J usage is TRBJ1-5; 9 bases agree with TRBD1. Germline V gene sequence: CDR1 SNHLY, CDR2 FYNNEI. V shed 4 bases and J 4 bases; nucleotides not matched to a gene: 11. This CDR3 has 17 amino acids. CDR3 protein: CASSGDRVLILNQPQHF. CDR3 sequence (DNA): TGTGCCAGCAGTGGGGACAGGGTTCTGATCCTGAATCAGCCCCAGCATTTT.

This clone was seen only a few times. The V call is TRBV6-5, the J call TRBJ1-2; TRBD1 might be the D (5 bases). V lost 5 bases, J lost 8 bases, and 15 bases lay in between. CDR1 MNHEY and CDR2 SVGAGI come from the germline V gene. CDR3 length: 13 residues. CDR3 loop: CASSRQGARGYTF. The CDR3 nucleotides read TGTGCCAGCAGTCGCCAGGGTGCGCGCGGCTACACCTTC.

The chain combines TRBV7-9 with TRBJ1-1, with TRBD1 matching 10 bases. Germline CDR1 SEHNR, CDR2 FQNEAQ (reference sequence). CDR3 length equals 15 residues. The V segment lost 5 bases and the J segment 3 bases; nucleotides outside the gene matches: 6. CDR3 coding DNA: TGTGCCAGCAGCCCTCGGGACAGGGGATACACTGAAGCTTTCTTT. Amino acid sequence: CASSPRDRGYTEAFF.

In regard to this clone: The sample has other DNA sequences that encode this CDR3 too. The chain employs TRBV28 and TRBJ2-7; D uncertain. The germline V and J ends were trimmed by 6 bases and 2 bases, with 11 bases remaining between them. Per germline, CDR1 MDHEN and CDR2 SYDVKM. The CDR3 covers 13 residues. CDR3 sequence (DNA): TGTGCCAGCAGCCGGACGGGTACCTACGAGCAGTACTTC. It codes for CASSRTGTYEQYF.

The chain is built from TRBV9 and TRBJ1-1; 7 positions match TRBD1. The germline CDR1 and CDR2 sequences are SGDLS and YYNGEE. CDR3 size: 14 residues. The V segment lost 4 bases and the J segment 3 bases; nucleotides outside the gene matches: 6. CDR3 bases: TGTGCCAGCAGCTTCAGACAGGGTGACACTGAAGCTTTCTTT. Its protein is CASSFRQGDTEAFF.

The V call is TRBV9, the J call TRBJ1-4; perhaps TRBD1 as D (6 bases). The CDR3 runs to 13 residues. Germline CDR1 is SGDLS and CDR2 is YYNGEE. V was shortened by 3 bases and J by 8 bases, with 11 bases between the two germline ends. CDR3 sequence: CASSDGTYEKLFF. The CDR3, as DNA: TGTGCCAGCAGCGACGGGACATACGAAAAACTGTTTTTT.

The chain recombines TRBV19 with TRBJ2-7; no reliable D call. There are 13 residues in the CDR3. Germline-derived CDR1 and CDR2 are LNHDA and SQIVND (reference sequence). V gave up 4 bases and J gave up 1 base, with 8 bases separating them. CDR3 sequence: CASSNSLSYEQYF. The CDR3 region has the DNA TGTGCCAGTAGTAACAGCCTTTCCTACGAGCAGTACTTC.

The rearrangement uses TRBV6-1 and TRBJ2-1, with D hard to call. Looked up from germline, CDR1 is MNHNS and CDR2 is SASEGT. The CDR3 covers 16 residues. The V gene lost 3 bases and the J gene lost 4 bases, with 16 bases spanning the gap. Here the CDR3 reads CASSDGHGRYYNEQFF. The CDR3 DNA is TGTGCCAGCAGTGACGGCCACGGCAGATATTACAATGAGCAGTTCTTC.

The chain uses TRBV6-1 and TRBJ2-7; the D is unclear. V lost 2 bases and J 0 bases, leaving 11 bases between the germline ends. The CDR3 totals 15 residues. CDR1 and CDR2 (germline): MNHNS, SASEGT. CDR3 DNA: TGTGCCAGCAGTGAAATCCAGGTCAGCTCCTACGAGCAGTACTTC. Residues: CASSEIQVSSYEQYF.

This clone showed up just a few times. This chain uses TRBV19 with TRBJ2-2; D gene uncertain. Deletions cut 1 base from V and 4 bases from J, with 10 bases between. This CDR3 has 15 amino acids. Germline-derived CDR1 and CDR2 are LNHDA and SQIVND (reference sequence). The DNA of the CDR3 is TGTGCCAGTAGTATAGTAGCAGACGGCACCGGGGAGCTGTTTTTT. Translation gives CASSIVADGTGELFF.

This rearrangement joins TRBV2 to TRBJ1-5; D uncertain. The CDR3 length is 13 residues. Trimming cost V 1 base and J 11 bases, with 12 bases left between them. CDR1 is SNHLY and CDR2 is FYNNEI in the germline V gene. In DNA, the CDR3 is TGTGCCAGCAGTGAAGGCACCCACAAGACCCAGCATTTT. Residues: CASSEGTHKTQHF.

The genes are TRBV5-1 and TRBJ2-2; maybe TRBD1 (6 bases). CDR1 and CDR2 (germline): SGHRS, YFSETQ. CDR3 length: 16 residues. Trimming took 3 bases from V and 0 from J, leaving 12 bases between them. This CDR3 reads CASSSPDRSNTGELFF. The CDR3 bases are TGCGCCAGCAGCTCCCCGGACAGATCGAACACCGGGGAGCTGTTTTTT.

This chain joins TRBV11-2 and TRBJ2-6; tentative D call: TRBD1 (6 bases). The germline V gene has CDR1 SGHAT and CDR2 FQNNGV. V lost 1 base and J 0 bases, leaving 16 bases between the germline ends. The CDR3 loop spans 19 amino acids. CDR3 DNA sequence: TGTGCCAGCAGCTTAGTGGCAGGGGCCCAAGTCTCTGGGGCCAACGTCCTGACTTTC. It codes for CASSLVAGAQVSGANVLTF.

V gene TRBV9 combines with J gene TRBJ1-3, with 7 bases matching TRBD1. In germline, CDR1 is SGDLS, CDR2 YYNGEE. With V trimmed by 3 bases and J by 0 bases, 6 bases remained unmatched. The CDR3 length is 16 residues. The CDR3 nucleotides read TGTGCCAGCAGCGAGGGACAGACGAGCTCTGGAAACACCATATATTTT. This codes for CASSEGQTSSGNTIYF.

The rearrangement uses TRBV18 and TRBJ2-7, with D maybe TRBD1 (5 bases). The germline V and J ends were trimmed by 6 bases and 2 bases, with 17 bases remaining between them. The CDR3 runs to 15 residues. CDR1 is KGHSH and CDR2 is LQKENI in the germline V gene. CDR3 loop: CASSLGAEKTYEQYF. The CDR3 DNA is TGTGCCAGCTCGCTAGGGGCAGAGAAAACCTACGAGCAGTACTTC. Using reference TRBV18 and TRBJ2-7 for the parts outside the CDR3, the full variable domain is NAGVMQNPRHLVRRRGQEARLRCSPMKGHSHVYWYRQLPEEGLKFMVYLQKENIIDESGMPKERFSAEFPKEGPSILRIQQVVRGDSAAYFCASSLGAEKTYEQYFGPGTRLTVT.

The rearrangement links TRBV4-2 to TRBJ2-5; 7 nucleotides line up with TRBD2. V dropped 4 bases and J dropped 4; count of bases not matched to a gene: 6. CDR3 length: 14 residues. Germline CDR1 is LGHNA and CDR2 is YNFKEQ. In DNA form, the CDR3 reads TGTGCCAGCAGCCTAAGGGAGGGTGTAGAGACCCAGTACTTC. This sequence encodes CASSLREGVETQYF.

About this clone itself: A junction end diverges from the germline sequence, so it may reflect a read error. The J gene is TRBJ2-1, the V gene TRBV4-3; either TRBD1 or TRBD2 may fit D (5 bases each). The CDR3 is made up of 13 amino acids. Germline CDR1 LGHNA, CDR2 YSLEER. The CDR3, as DNA: TGCGCCAGCAGCCAAGATCGGGGCCCTCTGAGGATCTTC. This translates into CASSQDRGPLRIF.

CDR3 amino acids: CASSNLGKTGELFF. The DNA for the CDR3 is TGTGCCAGCAGCAACCTTGGGAAGACCGGGGAGCTGTTTTTT. V gene TRBV9 combines with J gene TRBJ2-2, with D unclear. Looked up from germline, CDR1 is SGDLS and CDR2 is YYNGEE. Trimming stripped 4 bases from V and 5 bases from J, with 12 bases between. The CDR3 spans 14 residues.

V is TRBV5-1 and J is TRBJ2-3; TRBD1 or TRBD2 may be the D gene (5 bases each). Per germline, CDR1 SGHRS and CDR2 YFSETQ. The CDR3 loop spans 15 amino acids. V lost 4 bases and J 6 bases, leaving 18 bases between the germline ends. The CDR3 nucleotides read TGCGCCAGCAGCGCCAACCCGGGACCCTACGATACGCAGTATTTT. It translates to CASSANPGPYDTQYF.

The chain has TRBV19 and TRBJ1-5, with D uncertain. The V gene lost 5 bases and the J gene lost 1 base, with 12 bases spanning the gap. Germline-derived CDR1 and CDR2 are LNHDA and SQIVND (reference sequence). The CDR3 is 15 residues long. The CDR3 loop is CASSPRPWSNQPQHF. DNA for the CDR3: TGTGCCAGTAGTCCTCGCCCATGGAGCAATCAGCCCCAGCATTTT.

The gene calls are TRBV30 and TRBJ2-1, with D unclear. Germline values: CDR1 GTSNPN, CDR2 SVGIG (reference sequence). The CDR3 totals 11 residues. V lost 2 bases and J lost 8, with 7 bases in between. This chain's CDR3 is CAWSLNYEQFF. In nucleotides, the CDR3 is TGTGCCTGGAGTCTCAACTATGAGCAGTTCTTC.

The rearrangement uses TRBV6-5 and TRBJ1-4, with D possibly TRBD1 on 6 matching bases. The germline V gene has CDR1 MNHEY and CDR2 SVGAGI. Trimming removed 10 bases from V and 10 bases from J, with 25 bases in between. The CDR3 is 15 residues long. The CDR3 coding sequence is TGTGCCACTCATAACAGGGACCAGGGGAAAGGAAAACTGTTTTTT. It specifies CATHNRDQGKGKLFF.

This chain links TRBV4-2 with TRBJ2-6, with D perhaps TRBD2 (6 bases). The CDR3 loop spans 19 amino acids. Trimming removed 0 bases from V and 3 bases from J, with 18 bases in between. CDR1 and CDR2 (germline): LGHNA, YNFKEQ. The DNA of the CDR3 is TGTGCCAGCAGCCAAGAATGGTCCGGAGGGGTTGGTGGGGCCAACGTCCTGACTTTC. It yields the protein CASSQEWSGGVGGANVLTF.

The CDR3, as DNA: TGCGCCAGCAGCTTGACACAGGGGGTCACCGGGGAGCTGTTTTTT. Amino acids: CASSLTQGVTGELFF. The genes are TRBV5-1 and TRBJ2-2; the match to TRBD1 covers 8 bases. Trimming took 1 base from V and 4 from J; bases not matched to a gene: 3. The CDR3 totals 15 residues. Germline loops: CDR1 SGHRS, CDR2 YFSETQ.

The J gene is TRBJ2-5, the V gene TRBV19; TRBD2 matches 14 bases. CDR3 size: 14 residues. Per the germline V gene, CDR1 is LNHDA and CDR2 is SQIVND (reference sequence). Trimming took 6 bases from V and 7 from J; bases not matched to a gene: 4. The CDR3 protein is CASSPGLAGVTQYF. CDR3 in DNA: TGTGCCAGTAGCCCGGGACTAGCGGGAGTGACCCAGTACTTC.

The rearrangement uses TRBV11-2 and TRBJ1-6; D gene uncertain. Germline V lookup: CDR1 SGHAT, CDR2 FQNNGV. The CDR3 consists of 15 residues. The V end was cut by 2 bases, the J end by 5 bases, with 10 bases between. CDR3 in amino acids: CASSLLGLDNSPLHF. CDR3 in DNA: TGTGCCAGCAGCTTACTGGGCCTTGATAATTCACCCCTCCACTTT.

Many counts were recorded for this clone. This chain joins TRBV19 and TRBJ1-2, with a possible D match to TRBD1 (5 bases). Trimming took off 9 bases at V and 4 bases at J, with 12 bases between the two ends. Germline CDR1 is LNHDA and CDR2 is SQIVND (reference sequence). The CDR3 loop spans 12 amino acids. CDR3 in DNA: TGTGCCAGCGGGACTTACCCCTATGGCTACACCTTC. Its protein product is CASGTYPYGYTF.